This T cell receptor (beta chain) was identified during a study of cytomegalovirus exposure and HLA in healthy donors. Across the study: The 600 to 800 first-cohort repertoires shared a platform with the approximately 110 validation repertoires, as reported in a later analysis.

General study findings and limits: Among the CMV-associated chains, a few were confirmed in vitro as specific for CMV antigens. Accounts indicate the classifier identified cytomegalovirus status with strong specificity and sensitivity.

The CDR3 contains 14 residues. CDR1 and CDR2 (germline): MNHEY, SVGAGI. V lost 6 bases to trimming and J lost 0 bases; unmatched junction nucleotides: 5. Notes on this clone: Its specificity is unknown.

The table came from immunoSEQ multiplex PCR; TCRdb's copy has only in-frame clones and leaves some out. The sample shows approximately 190,000 clones, roughly 88% of them seen only once. The clonotype was recovered from a woman aged 30 to 39 in good health and CMV-seropositive. Sequences were obtained from PBMCs. The chain has TRBV6-5 and TRBJ2-7; 7 bases are shared with TRBD1. The CDR3 region has the DNA TGTGCCAGCAGGAAACAGGGGAGCTCCTACGAGCAGTACTTC. Protein product: CASRKQGSSYEQYF.